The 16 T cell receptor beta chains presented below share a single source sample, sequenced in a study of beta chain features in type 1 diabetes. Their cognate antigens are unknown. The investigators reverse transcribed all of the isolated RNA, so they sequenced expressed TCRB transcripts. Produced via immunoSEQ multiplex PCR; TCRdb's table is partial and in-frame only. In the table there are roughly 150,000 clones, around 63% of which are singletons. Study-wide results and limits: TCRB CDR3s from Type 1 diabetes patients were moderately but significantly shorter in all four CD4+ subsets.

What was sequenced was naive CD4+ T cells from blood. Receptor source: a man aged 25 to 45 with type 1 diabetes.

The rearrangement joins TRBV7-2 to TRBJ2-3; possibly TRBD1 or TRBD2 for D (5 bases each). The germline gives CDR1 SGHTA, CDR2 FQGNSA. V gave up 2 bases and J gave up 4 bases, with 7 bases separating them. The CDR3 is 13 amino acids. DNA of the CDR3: TGTGCCAGCAGCTTACAGGGAGCAGATACGCAGTATTTT. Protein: CASSLQGADTQYF.

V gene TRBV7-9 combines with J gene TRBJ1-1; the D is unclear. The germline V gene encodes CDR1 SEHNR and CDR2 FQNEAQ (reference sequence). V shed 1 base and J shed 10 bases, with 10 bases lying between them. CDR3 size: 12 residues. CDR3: CASSLGPKAAFF. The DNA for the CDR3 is TGTGCCAGCAGCTTAGGTCCAAAAGCAGCTTTCTTT.

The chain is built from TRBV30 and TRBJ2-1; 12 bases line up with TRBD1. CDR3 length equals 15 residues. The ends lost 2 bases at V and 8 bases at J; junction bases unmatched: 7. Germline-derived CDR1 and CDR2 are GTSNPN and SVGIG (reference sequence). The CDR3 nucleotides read TGTGCCTGGAGTAGGGGGACAGGGGGCAACGATGAGCAGTTCTTC. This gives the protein CAWSRGTGGNDEQFF.

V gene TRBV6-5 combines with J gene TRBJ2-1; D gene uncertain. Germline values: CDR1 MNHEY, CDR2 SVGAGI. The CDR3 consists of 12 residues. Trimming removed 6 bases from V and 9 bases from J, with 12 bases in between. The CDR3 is CASRPSVGEQFF. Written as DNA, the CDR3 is TGTGCCAGCAGGCCTTCCGTCGGTGAGCAGTTCTTC.

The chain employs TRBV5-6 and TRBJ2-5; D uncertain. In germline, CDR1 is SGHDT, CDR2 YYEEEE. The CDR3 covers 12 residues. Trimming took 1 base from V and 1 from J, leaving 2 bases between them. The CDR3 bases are TGTGCCAGCAGCTTGCGCCAAGAGACCCAGTACTTC. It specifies CASSLRQETQYF.

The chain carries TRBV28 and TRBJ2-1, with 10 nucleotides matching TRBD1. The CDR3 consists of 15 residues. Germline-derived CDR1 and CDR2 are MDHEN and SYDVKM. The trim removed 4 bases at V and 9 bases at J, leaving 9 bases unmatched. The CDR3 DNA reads TGTGCCAGCAGTTCCGGGACAGGGGTCGGCGGTGAGCAGTTCTTC. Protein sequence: CASSSGTGVGGEQFF.

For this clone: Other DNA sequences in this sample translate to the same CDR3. The CDR3 reads CASRGDSYEQYF. CDR3 nucleotide sequence: TGTGCCAGCAGAGGGGACTCCTACGAGCAGTACTTC. V and J are TRBV2 and TRBJ2-7; possible D gene TRBD1, 5 bases. CDR3 length: 12 amino acids. V lost 6 bases to trimming and J lost 0 bases, with 6 bases between them. Germline V gene lookup returns CDR1 SNHLY and CDR2 FYNNEI.

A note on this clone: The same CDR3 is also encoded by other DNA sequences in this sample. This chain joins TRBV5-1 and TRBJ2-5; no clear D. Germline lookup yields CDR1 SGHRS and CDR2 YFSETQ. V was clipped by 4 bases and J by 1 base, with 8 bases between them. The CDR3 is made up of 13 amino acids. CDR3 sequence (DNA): TGCGCCAGCAGCCTCGGAGTCCAAGAGACCCAGTACTTC. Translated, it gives CASSLGVQETQYF.

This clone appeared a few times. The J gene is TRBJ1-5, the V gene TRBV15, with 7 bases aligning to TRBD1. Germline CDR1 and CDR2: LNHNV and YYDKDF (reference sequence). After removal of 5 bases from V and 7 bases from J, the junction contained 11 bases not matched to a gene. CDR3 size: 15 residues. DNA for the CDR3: TGTGCCACCAGCCTGGGACAGATCTCGTGGCAGCCCCAGCATTTT. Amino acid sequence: CATSLGQISWQPQHF.

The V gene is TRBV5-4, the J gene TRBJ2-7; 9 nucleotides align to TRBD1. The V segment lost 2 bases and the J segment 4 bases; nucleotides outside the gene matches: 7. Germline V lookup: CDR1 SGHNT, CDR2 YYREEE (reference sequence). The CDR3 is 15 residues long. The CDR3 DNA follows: TGTGCCAGCAGCTTCTCTGGGACAGGGAATTACGAGCAGTACTTC. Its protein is CASSFSGTGNYEQYF.

The CDR3 region is CASRETGGDYTF. The CDR3 coding sequence is TGCGCCAGCAGAGAGACAGGGGGCGACTACACCTTC. This chain connects TRBV23-1 to TRBJ1-2; TRBD1 aligns across 10 bases. TRBV23-1 is classed as an ORF, of uncertain function. V was pared by 6 bases and J by 10 bases, with 5 bases of the junction left unmatched. The CDR3 consists of 12 residues.

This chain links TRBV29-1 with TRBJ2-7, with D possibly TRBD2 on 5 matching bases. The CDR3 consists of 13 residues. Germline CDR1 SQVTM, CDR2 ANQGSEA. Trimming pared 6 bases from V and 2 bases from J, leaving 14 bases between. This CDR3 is CSVTTGRPYEQYF. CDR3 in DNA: TGCAGCGTGACCACGGGAAGACCCTACGAGCAGTACTTC.

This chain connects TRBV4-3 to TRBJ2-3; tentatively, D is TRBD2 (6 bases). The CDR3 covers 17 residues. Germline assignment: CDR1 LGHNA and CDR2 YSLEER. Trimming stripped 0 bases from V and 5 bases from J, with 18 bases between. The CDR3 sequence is CASSQEPHGKGGDTQYF. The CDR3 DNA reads TGCGCCAGCAGCCAAGAACCCCACGGAAAGGGAGGAGATACGCAGTATTTT.

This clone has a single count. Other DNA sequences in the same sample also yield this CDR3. The CDR3 DNA reads as TGTGCCAGCAGCTTGGCCGGAGAGACCCAGTACTTC. This gives the protein CASSLAGETQYF. The chain employs TRBV7-9 and TRBJ2-5, with unresolved D. CDR3 length: 12 amino acids. Looked up from germline, CDR1 is SEHNR and CDR2 is FQNEAQ (reference sequence). The V and J ends lost 3 bases and 4 bases respectively, with 6 bases between them.

This chain's CDR3 is CASSGTGYEQYF. In nucleotides, the CDR3 is TGTGCCAGCAGCGGGACAGGCTACGAGCAGTACTTC. The chain combines TRBV7-2 with TRBJ2-7, with 8 bases that match TRBD1. Unmatched junction bases numbered 0, after V lost 5 bases and J lost 3 bases. The CDR3 length is 12 residues. Germline V lookup: CDR1 SGHTA, CDR2 FQGNSA.

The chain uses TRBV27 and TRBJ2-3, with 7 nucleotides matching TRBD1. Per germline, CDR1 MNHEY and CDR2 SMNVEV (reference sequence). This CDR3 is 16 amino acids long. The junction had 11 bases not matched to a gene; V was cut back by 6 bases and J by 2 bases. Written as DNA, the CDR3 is TGTGCCAGCAGCCCTCTGGACAGGCAAGTCACAGATACGCAGTATTTT. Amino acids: CASSPLDRQVTDTQYF.